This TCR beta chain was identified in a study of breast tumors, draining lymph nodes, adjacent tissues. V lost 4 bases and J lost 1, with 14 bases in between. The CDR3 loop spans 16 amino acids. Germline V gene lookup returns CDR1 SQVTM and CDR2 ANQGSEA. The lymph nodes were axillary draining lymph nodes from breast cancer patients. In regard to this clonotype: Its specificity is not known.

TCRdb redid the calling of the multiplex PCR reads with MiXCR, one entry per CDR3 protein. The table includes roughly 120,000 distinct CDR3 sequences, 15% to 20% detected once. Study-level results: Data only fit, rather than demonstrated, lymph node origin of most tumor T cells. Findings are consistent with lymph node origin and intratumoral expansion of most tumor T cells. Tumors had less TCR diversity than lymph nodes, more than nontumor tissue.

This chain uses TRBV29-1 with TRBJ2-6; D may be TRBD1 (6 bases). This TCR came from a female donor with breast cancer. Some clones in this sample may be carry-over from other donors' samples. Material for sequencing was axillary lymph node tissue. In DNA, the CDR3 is TGCAGCGTTGGAGACAGGCGACGATCTGGGGCCAACGTCCTGACTTTC. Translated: CSVGDRRRSGANVLTF.